A selection of T cell receptor beta chains follows, all from one sample in a study of blood T cell repertoires in COVID-19. TCRdb's table, derived via immunoSEQ multiplex PCR, lists solely in-frame clones and lacks some. The top ten hold approximately 15% of the sample, which has a few hundred thousand clones, 90% seen once. The sample consisted of PBMCs or T cells enriched from blood (not recorded which). The receptors stem from a young man who had been exposed to COVID-19. Both conserved end residues are part of each CDR3. A D gene is named only where the DNA matches it firmly. A clone size is listed for some rows: how often the clone was seen (once, few, many), or a class if it is expanded.

v_call: TRBV12-5
j_call: TRBJ1-2
d_call: -
clone_size: -
cdr3_nt: TGTGCTAGTGGTTTCGGGGTAGACTATGGCTACACCTTC
cdr3_aa: CASGFGVDYGYTF

v_call: TRBV2
j_call: TRBJ2-7
d_call: TRBD1
clone_size: -
cdr3_nt: TGTGCCAGCAGTGGTATCGGACAGGGCTCCTACGAGCAGTACTTC
cdr3_aa: CASSGIGQGSYEQYF

v_call: TRBV19
j_call: TRBJ1-6
d_call: -
clone_size: once
cdr3_nt: TGTGCCAGTAGAAAAACGGACACGTATAATTCACCCCTCCACTTT
cdr3_aa: CASRKTDTYNSPLHF

v_call: TRBV2
j_call: TRBJ2-7
d_call: -
clone_size: -
cdr3_nt: TGTGCCAGCCGCTGGGACACGCACGAGCAGTACTTC
cdr3_aa: CASRWDTHEQYF

v_call: TRBV9
j_call: TRBJ1-1
d_call: -
clone_size: once
cdr3_nt: TGTGCCAGCAGCTCTGTACCCCGGGACACTGAAGCTTTCTTT
cdr3_aa: CASSSVPRDTEAFF

v_call: TRBV7-2
j_call: TRBJ2-1
d_call: TRBD2
clone_size: -
cdr3_nt: TGTGCCAGCAGCTTGGGACTAGTCAATGAGCAGTTCTTC
cdr3_aa: CASSLGLVNEQFF

v_call: TRBV23-1
j_call: TRBJ2-7
d_call: TRBD1
clone_size: once
cdr3_nt: TGCGCCAGCATCACGACAGGGGGAACCTACGAGCAGTACTTC
cdr3_aa: CASITTGGTYEQYF

v_call: TRBV6-5
j_call: TRBJ2-7
d_call: TRBD2
clone_size: once
cdr3_nt: TGTGCCAGCAGTACTAGCGGAGGGGAGCAGTACTTC
cdr3_aa: CASSTSGGEQYF

v_call: TRBV14
j_call: TRBJ1-6
d_call: -
clone_size: -
cdr3_nt: TGTGCCAGCAGCCAAGCGGCAGGGAGGAATTCACCCCTCCACTTT
cdr3_aa: CASSQAAGRNSPLHF

v_call: TRBV14
j_call: TRBJ1-4
d_call: TRBD1
clone_size: -
cdr3_nt: TGTGCCAGCAGCCAAATCGGGCAGGGGGATCAAAAACTGTTTTTT
cdr3_aa: CASSQIGQGDQKLFF

v_call: TRBV6-1
j_call: TRBJ1-6
d_call: -
clone_size: -
cdr3_nt: TGTGCCAGCAGTGAAACGGATTCACCCCTCCACTTT
cdr3_aa: CASSETDSPLHF

v_call: TRBV3-1/TRBV3-2
j_call: TRBJ1-6
d_call: -
clone_size: many
cdr3_nt: TGTGCCAGCACCCCGGACAACCATCTTGGTTCACCCCTCCACTTT
cdr3_aa: CASTPDNHLGSPLHF

v_call: TRBV7-3
j_call: TRBJ2-2
d_call: -
clone_size: -
cdr3_nt: TGTGCCAGCAGCTTAACGAGGCTAGTGGTAGCCGGGGAGCTGTTTTTT
cdr3_aa: CASSLTRLVVAGELFF

v_call: TRBV5-4
j_call: TRBJ1-4
d_call: -
clone_size: -
cdr3_nt: TGTGCCAGCAGCTTACAGGGAATGACTAATGAAAAACTGTTTTTT
cdr3_aa: CASSLQGMTNEKLFF

v_call: TRBV5-1
j_call: TRBJ1-2
d_call: -
clone_size: -
cdr3_nt: TGCGCCAGCAGCTTGGAGAGAAGGGGCGTCTATGGCTACACCTTC
cdr3_aa: CASSLERRGVYGYTF

v_call: TRBV2
j_call: TRBJ2-7
d_call: TRBD2
clone_size: -
cdr3_nt: TGTGCCGTCTTGGGGGGGAGCTCCTACGAGCAGTACTTC
cdr3_aa: CAVLGGSSYEQYF

v_call: TRBV7-9
j_call: TRBJ2-2
d_call: TRBD2
clone_size: -
cdr3_nt: TGTGCCAGCACCATACCCGGGACTAGCGGGGGAACCGGGGAGCTGTTTTTT
cdr3_aa: CASTIPGTSGGTGELFF

v_call: TRBV7-9
j_call: TRBJ1-1
d_call: -
clone_size: -
cdr3_nt: TGTGCCAGCAGCATTAGAAGTGGACTGGATGAAGCTTTCTTT
cdr3_aa: CASSIRSGLDEAFF

v_call: TRBV5-6
j_call: TRBJ1-2
d_call: -
clone_size: -
cdr3_nt: TGTGCCAGCAGCTCGGACATGAACTATGGCTACACCTTC
cdr3_aa: CASSSDMNYGYTF

v_call: TRBV3-1/TRBV3-2
j_call: TRBJ1-1
d_call: TRBD1
clone_size: -
cdr3_nt: TGTGCCAGCAGCCTCGAGAGGGGGCGGGGAAACACTGAAGCTTTCTTT
cdr3_aa: CASSLERGRGNTEAFF

v_call: TRBV5-4
j_call: TRBJ2-5
d_call: -
clone_size: -
cdr3_nt: TGTGCCAGCAGCTTGGGGGGCGGTCCTGCCGTTAGCCCGTGGGAGACCCAGTACTTC
cdr3_aa: CASSLGGGPAVSPWETQYF

v_call: TRBV5-1
j_call: TRBJ1-6
d_call: -
clone_size: -
cdr3_nt: TGCGCCAGCAGCTTGGAGGCAGTCGGGAATTCACCCCTCCACTTT
cdr3_aa: CASSLEAVGNSPLHF

v_call: TRBV5-1
j_call: TRBJ2-3
d_call: -
clone_size: -
cdr3_nt: TGCGCCAGCAGCTTGGCCCCCTCCGGGGGAGTTGCAGATACGCAGTATTTT
cdr3_aa: CASSLAPSGGVADTQYF

v_call: TRBV2
j_call: TRBJ1-4
d_call: -
clone_size: -
cdr3_nt: TGTGCCAGCACCCTTAATTTTGCAACTAATGAAAAACTGTTTTTT
cdr3_aa: CASTLNFATNEKLFF

v_call: TRBV18
j_call: TRBJ1-2
d_call: -
clone_size: few
cdr3_nt: TGTGCCAGCTCACCACAGGGCCGGGGGGGCTACACCTTC
cdr3_aa: CASSPQGRGGYTF

v_call: TRBV6-2/TRBV6-3
j_call: TRBJ1-5
d_call: TRBD1
clone_size: -
cdr3_nt: TGTGCCAGCAGCCCCCGGACAGGGAATCAGCCCCAGCATTTT
cdr3_aa: CASSPRTGNQPQHF

v_call: TRBV24-1
j_call: TRBJ2-1
d_call: -
clone_size: -
cdr3_nt: TGTGCCACCAGTGATGGGCCATACAATGAGCAGTTCTTC
cdr3_aa: CATSDGPYNEQFF

v_call: TRBV6-1
j_call: TRBJ1-6
d_call: -
clone_size: once
cdr3_nt: TGTGCCAGCAGTGAGGGCCTTGATAGTTATTCACCCCTCCACTTT
cdr3_aa: CASSEGLDSYSPLHF

v_call: TRBV11-2
j_call: TRBJ1-4
d_call: -
clone_size: once
cdr3_nt: TGTGCCAGCAGCCCTACGTTGGCCCTCGGAGTCACGGTGTTTTTT
cdr3_aa: CASSPTLALGVTVFF